The T cell receptor beta chain described here comes from a study of blood T cell repertoires in COVID-19. Study in general: T cells, B-cell-depleted T cells, or PBMCs supplied cDNA or gDNA.

The length of the CDR3 is 16 residues. Trimming at V came to 7 bases and at J to 5 bases, leaving 11 bases not matched to a gene. Germline CDR1 SNHLY, CDR2 FYNNEI. Profiling relied on immunoSEQ multiplex PCR, and the TCRdb table lists in-frame clones only, not all of them. The sample holds around 200,000 clones, 70% to 90% seen once. This clone appeared a few times. The material sequenced was peripheral blood. This sequence joins TRBV2 and TRBJ1-2, with 12 bases lining up with TRBD1. This clonotype originated in a man aged 70-80 years with active or convalescent COVID-19. CDR3 loop: CASTSRDRGQGYGYTF. The CDR3 DNA is TGTGCCAGCACCAGCCGGGACAGGGGGCAGGGGTATGGCTACACCTTC. Full variable domain (outside the CDR3, taken from reference TRBV2 and TRBJ1-2): EPEVTQTPSHQVTQMGQEVILRCVPISNHLYFYWYRQILGQKVEFLVSFYNNEISEKSEIFDDQFSVERPDGSNFTLKIRSTKLEDSAMYFCASTSRDRGQGYGYTFGSGTRLTVV.